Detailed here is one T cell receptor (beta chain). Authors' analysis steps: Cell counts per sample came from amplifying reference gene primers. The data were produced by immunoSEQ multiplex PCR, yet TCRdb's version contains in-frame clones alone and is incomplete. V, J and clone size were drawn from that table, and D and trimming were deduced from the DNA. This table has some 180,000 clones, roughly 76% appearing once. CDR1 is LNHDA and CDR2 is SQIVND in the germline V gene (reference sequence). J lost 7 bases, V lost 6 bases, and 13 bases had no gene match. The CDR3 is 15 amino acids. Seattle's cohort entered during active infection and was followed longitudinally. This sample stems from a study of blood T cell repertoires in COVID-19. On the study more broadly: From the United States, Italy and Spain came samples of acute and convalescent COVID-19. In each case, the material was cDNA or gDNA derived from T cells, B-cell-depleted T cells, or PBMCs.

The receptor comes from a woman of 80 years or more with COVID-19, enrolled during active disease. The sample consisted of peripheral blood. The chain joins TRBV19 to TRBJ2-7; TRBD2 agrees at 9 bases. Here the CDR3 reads CASRGIAGAAGEQYF. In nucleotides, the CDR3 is TGTGCCAGTAGGGGGATAGCGGGGGCCGCGGGAGAGCAGTACTTC.